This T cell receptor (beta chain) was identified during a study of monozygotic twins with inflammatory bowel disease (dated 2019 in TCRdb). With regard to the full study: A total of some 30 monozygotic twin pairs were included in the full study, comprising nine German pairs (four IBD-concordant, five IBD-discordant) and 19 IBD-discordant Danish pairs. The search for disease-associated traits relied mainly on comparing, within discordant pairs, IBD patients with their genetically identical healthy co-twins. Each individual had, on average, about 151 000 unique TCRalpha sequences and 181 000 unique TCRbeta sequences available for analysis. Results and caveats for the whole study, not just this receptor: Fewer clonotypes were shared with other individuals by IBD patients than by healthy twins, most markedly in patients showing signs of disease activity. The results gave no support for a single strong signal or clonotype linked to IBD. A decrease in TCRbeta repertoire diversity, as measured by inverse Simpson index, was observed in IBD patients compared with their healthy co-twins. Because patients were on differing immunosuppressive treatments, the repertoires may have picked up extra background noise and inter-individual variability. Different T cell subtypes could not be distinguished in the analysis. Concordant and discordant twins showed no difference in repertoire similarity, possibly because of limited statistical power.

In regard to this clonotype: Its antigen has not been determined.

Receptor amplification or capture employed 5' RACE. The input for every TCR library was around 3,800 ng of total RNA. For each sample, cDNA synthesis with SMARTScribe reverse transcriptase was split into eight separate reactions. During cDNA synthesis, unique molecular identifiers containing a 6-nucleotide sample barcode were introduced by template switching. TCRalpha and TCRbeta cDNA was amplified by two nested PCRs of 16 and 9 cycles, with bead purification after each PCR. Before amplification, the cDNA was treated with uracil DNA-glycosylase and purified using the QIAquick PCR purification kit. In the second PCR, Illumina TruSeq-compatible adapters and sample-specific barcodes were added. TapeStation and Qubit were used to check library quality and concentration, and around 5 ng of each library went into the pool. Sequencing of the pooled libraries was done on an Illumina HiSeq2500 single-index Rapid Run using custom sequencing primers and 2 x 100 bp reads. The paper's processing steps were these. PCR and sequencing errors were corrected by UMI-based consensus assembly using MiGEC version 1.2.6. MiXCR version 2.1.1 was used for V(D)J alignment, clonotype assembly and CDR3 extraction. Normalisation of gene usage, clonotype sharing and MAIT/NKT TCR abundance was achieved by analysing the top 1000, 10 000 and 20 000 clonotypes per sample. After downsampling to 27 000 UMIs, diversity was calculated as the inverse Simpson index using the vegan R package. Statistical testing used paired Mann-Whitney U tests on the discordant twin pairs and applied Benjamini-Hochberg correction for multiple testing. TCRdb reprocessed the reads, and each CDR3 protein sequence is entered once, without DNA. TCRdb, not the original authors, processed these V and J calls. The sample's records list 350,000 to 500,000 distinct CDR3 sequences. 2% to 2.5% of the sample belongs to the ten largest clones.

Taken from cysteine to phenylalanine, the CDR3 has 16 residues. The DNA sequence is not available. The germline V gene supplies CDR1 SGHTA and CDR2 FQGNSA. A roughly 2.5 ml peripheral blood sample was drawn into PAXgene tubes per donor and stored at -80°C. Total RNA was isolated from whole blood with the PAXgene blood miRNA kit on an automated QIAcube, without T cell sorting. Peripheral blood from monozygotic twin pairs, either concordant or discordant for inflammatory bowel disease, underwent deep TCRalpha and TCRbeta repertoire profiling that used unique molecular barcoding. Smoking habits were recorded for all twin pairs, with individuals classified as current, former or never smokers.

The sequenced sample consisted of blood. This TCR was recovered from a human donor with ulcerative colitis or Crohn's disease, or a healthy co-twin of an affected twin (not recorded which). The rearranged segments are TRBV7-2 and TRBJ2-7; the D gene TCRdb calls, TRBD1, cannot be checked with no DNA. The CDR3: CASSPSFRDRAYEQYF.